These 31 T cell receptor beta chains were sequenced from one sample in a study of blood T cell repertoires in COVID-19. The table came from immunoSEQ multiplex PCR; TCRdb's copy has only in-frame clones and leaves some out. The sample gives about 130,000 clones, 55% to 75% of which show up once; 1.9% is in the top ten. The specimen sequenced was peripheral blood. The receptors were sampled from a woman aged 70 to 79 with acute or convalescent COVID-19.

This chain links TRBV12-3 or TRBV12-4 with TRBJ1-1; D might be TRBD1 (6 bases). The CDR3 contains 13 residues. V shed 10 bases and J shed 4 bases, with 16 bases lying between them. As DNA, the CDR3 is TGTGCCACCACGCCGACAGGTTCCACTGAAGCTTTCTTT. Translation: CATTPTGSTEAFF.

The rearrangement links TRBV28 to TRBJ2-1, with D perhaps matching TRBD1 (5 bases). The CDR3 covers 17 residues. CDR1 and CDR2 (germline): MDHEN, SYDVKM. With 2 bases removed from V and 8 bases from J, the gap between germline ends came to 22 bases. CDR3 DNA: TGTGCCAGCAGTTTAACCCAGGGCCCTTTTTCTAGTGATGAGCAGTTCTTC. Translation: CASSLTQGPFSSDEQFF.

This chain's CDR3 is CASSLDRNTEAFF. The DNA of the CDR3 is TGTGCCAGCAGCTTAGATCGGAACACTGAAGCTTTCTTT. The V gene is TRBV11-2, the J gene TRBJ1-1; no firm D call. This CDR3 is built from 13 residues. Germline CDR1 and CDR2: SGHAT and FQNNGV. Trimming stripped 0 bases from V and 1 base from J, with 3 bases between.

The chain joins TRBV30 to TRBJ2-1, with 10 bases fitting TRBD2. Germline CDR1 reads GTSNPN; CDR2 reads SVGIG (reference sequence). The length of the CDR3 is 14 residues. V was pared by 1 base and J by 6 bases, with 3 bases of the junction left unmatched. CDR3 region: CAWSGLAGVNEQFF. DNA of the CDR3: TGTGCCTGGAGTGGTCTAGCGGGAGTCAATGAGCAGTTCTTC.

The table lists this clone with a few counts. This chain joins TRBV5-3 and TRBJ1-4; D perhaps matches TRBD1 (5 bases). TRBV5-3 is identified as an open reading frame with a role that is uncertain. Trimming left V 4 bases short and J 0 bases short, with 28 bases between. This CDR3 is built from 21 residues. CDR3 region: CARSAPRRQKNSIATNEKLFF. The CDR3 DNA is TGTGCCAGAAGCGCCCCCCGGCGACAGAAAAACTCGATTGCAACTAATGAAAAACTGTTTTTT.

This chain links TRBV6-5 with TRBJ2-2; 11 nucleotides agree with TRBD1. The CDR3 is made up of 15 amino acids. Germline-derived CDR1 and CDR2 are MNHEY and SVGAGI. The V segment lost 5 bases and the J segment 6 bases; nucleotides outside the gene matches: 5. In DNA, the CDR3 is TGTGCCAGCAGTAGCGGACAGGGGGCCCCCGGGGAGCTGTTTTTT. Translated: CASSSGQGAPGELFF.

This clone has a single count. The rearrangement links TRBV7-8 to TRBJ1-1; 7 positions agree with TRBD1. This CDR3 has 15 residues. V lost 1 base, J lost 3 bases, and 5 bases stayed unmatched. Germline V gives CDR1 SGHVS, CDR2 FQNEAQ. CDR3 sequence: CASSLVTGLDTEAFF. Written as DNA, the CDR3 is TGTGCCAGCAGCTTAGTGACAGGGTTGGACACTGAAGCTTTCTTT.

The chain uses TRBV6-1 and TRBJ1-4; TRBD1 might be the D (5 bases). The CDR3 extends over 14 amino acids. Germline CDR1 MNHNS, CDR2 SASEGT. With 1 base removed from V and 7 bases from J, the gap between germline ends came to 10 bases. The CDR3 protein is CASSEGWGLEKLFF. CDR3 DNA sequence: TGTGCCAGCAGTGAAGGGTGGGGCCTTGAAAAACTGTTTTTT.

CDR3 region: CASSSTSGGVGELFF. CDR3 nucleotides: TGTGCCAGCAGCTCGACTAGCGGGGGGGTCGGGGAGCTGTTTTTT. This chain uses TRBV7-6 with TRBJ2-2, with TRBD2 matching over 14 bases. V trimming: 4 bases; J trimming: 7 bases; junction bases outside the gene matches: 2. From germline, CDR1 is SGHVS and CDR2 FNYEAQ. The CDR3 spans 15 residues. Looking up the rest from reference TRBV7-6 and TRBJ2-2 gives the full variable domain: GAGVSQSPRYKVTKRGQDVALRCDPISGHVSLYWYRQALGQGPEFLTYFNYEAQQDKSGLPNDRFSAERPEGSISTLTIQRTEQRDSAMYRCASSSTSGGVGELFFGEGSRLTVL.

The table lists this clone with a few counts. V and J are TRBV28 and TRBJ2-7; D remains ambiguous. The length of the CDR3 is 13 residues. The ends were cut back, 7 bases at V and 0 bases at J, with 10 bases in the middle. CDR1 is MDHEN and CDR2 is SYDVKM in the germline V gene. The DNA for the CDR3 is TGTGCCAGCACTCCGGTTGTCTCCTACGAGCAGTACTTC. As protein: CASTPVVSYEQYF.

The chain combines TRBV19 with TRBJ1-1; perhaps TRBD1 as D (6 bases). The germline CDR1 and CDR2 sequences are LNHDA and SQIVND (reference sequence). The V and J ends lost 7 bases and 6 bases respectively, with 12 bases between them. The length of the CDR3 is 12 residues. The CDR3 loop reads CASTTGISEAFF. Here the CDR3 DNA reads TGTGCCAGTACCACAGGGATCTCTGAAGCTTTCTTT.

The CDR3 here is CASSFTGRTDTQYF. The DNA of the CDR3 is TGCGCCAGCAGCTTTACAGGGCGCACAGATACGCAGTATTTT. This rearrangement joins TRBV5-1 to TRBJ2-3, with a weak D call TRBD1 (6 bases). Germline CDR1 is SGHRS and CDR2 is YFSETQ. Trimming stripped 2 bases from V and 1 base from J, with 8 bases between. This CDR3 contains 14 residues.

This rearrangement joins TRBV6-2 or TRBV6-3 to TRBJ1-2; D unresolved. The CDR3 has 12 amino acids. Germline-derived CDR1 and CDR2 are MNHEY and SVGEGT. Between the trimmed V and J ends, which lost 2 bases and 7 bases, there was a span of 8 bases. The CDR3 DNA follows: TGTGCCAGCAGTTACACCGGTTCTGGCTACACCTTC. This sequence encodes CASSYTGSGYTF.

The chain has TRBV7-9 and TRBJ1-4, with 9 bases that match TRBD1. Germline V lookup: CDR1 SEHNR, CDR2 FQNEAQ (reference sequence). The CDR3 spans 14 residues. Trimming removed 5 bases from V and 6 bases from J; junction bases left unmatched: 4. As DNA, the CDR3 is TGTGCCAGCAGCCAAGGACAGGGGCATGAAAAACTGTTTTTT. Protein product: CASSQGQGHEKLFF.

This clone has a single count. CDR3 in amino acids: CASSLPRGGEGYEKLFF. In nucleotides, the CDR3 is TGTGCCAGCAGTCTCCCGCGCGGGGGGGAAGGATATGAAAAACTGTTTTTT. The rearrangement joins TRBV6-6 to TRBJ1-4; possible D gene TRBD1, 5 bases. CDR1 is MNHNY, CDR2 SVGAGI, per germline (reference sequence). CDR3 size: 17 residues. V was clipped by 5 bases and J by 6 bases, with 22 bases between them.

The CDR3 DNA reads as TGTGCCAGCAGCGACAGACTAGCGGGGGCCTACGAGCAGTACTTC. This gives the protein CASSDRLAGAYEQYF. The J gene is TRBJ2-7, the V gene TRBV6-5, with 12 bases identical to TRBD2. Trimming cost V 6 bases and J 2 bases; bases outside gene matches: 5. The CDR3 length is 15 residues. Germline V gene data show CDR1 as MNHEY and CDR2 as SVGAGI.

V gene TRBV13 combines with J gene TRBJ2-5; maybe TRBD2 (7 bases). The length of the CDR3 is 14 residues. From germline, CDR1 is PRHDT and CDR2 FYEKMQ (reference sequence). Trimming stripped 6 bases from V and 4 bases from J, with 15 bases between. The CDR3 DNA reads TGTGCCAGCAGAAGGGGGGGGGCCCGAGAGACCCAGTACTTC. It is translated as CASRRGGARETQYF.

This clone was seen only a few times. The gene calls are TRBV14 and TRBJ1-2; 8 bases fit TRBD1. In germline, CDR1 is SGHDN, CDR2 FVKESK. This CDR3 has 18 residues. J gave up 3 bases and V 1 base, and 13 bases lay outside the gene matches. This CDR3 reads CASSQGTRDRRWDYGYTF. CDR3 sequence (DNA): TGTGCCAGCAGCCAAGGAACCCGGGACAGGCGTTGGGACTATGGCTACACCTTC.

This clone has just one count. The rearrangement joins TRBV5-6 to TRBJ1-1, with a tentative D call TRBD1 (6 bases). Trimming shortened V by 4 bases and J by 0 bases, and 10 bases separated the two germline ends. The length of the CDR3 is 14 residues. The germline CDR1 and CDR2 sequences are SGHDT and YYEEEE. The CDR3 here is CASSRRGMNTEAFF. In DNA, the CDR3 is TGTGCCAGCAGCCGCAGGGGAATGAACACTGAAGCTTTCTTT. Full variable domain (remainder filled in from reference TRBV5-6 and TRBJ1-1): DAGVTQSPTHLIKTRGQQVTLRCSPKSGHDTVSWYQQALGQGPQFIFQYYEEEERQRGNFPDRFSGHQFPNYSSELNVNALLLGDSALYLCASSRRGMNTEAFFGQGTRLTVV.

The chain combines TRBV6-5 with TRBJ1-2; perhaps TRBD1 as D (6 bases). There are 13 residues in the CDR3. V was clipped by 4 bases and J by 4 bases, with 10 bases between them. In germline, CDR1 is MNHEY, CDR2 SVGAGI. Written as DNA, the CDR3 is TGTGCCAGCAGTTCGGAAGGGGGCTATGGCTACACCTTC. Encoded protein: CASSSEGGYGYTF.

This chain links TRBV10-2 with TRBJ2-3; the match to TRBD1 covers 10 bases. Germline V gives CDR1 WSHSY, CDR2 SAAADI. The junction had 1 base not matched to a gene; V was cut back by 3 bases and J by 1 base. This CDR3 is 15 amino acids long. The CDR3 here is CASSDGTGGTDTQYF. For the CDR3, the DNA is TGCGCCAGCAGTGATGGGACAGGGGGCACAGATACGCAGTATTTT.

Only one count was recorded for this clone. The chain couples TRBV3-1 (or the pseudogene TRBV3-2) to TRBJ2-5; 11 nucleotides line up with TRBD2. V was pared by 3 bases and J by 4 bases, with 7 bases of the junction left unmatched. The germline V gene encodes CDR1 LGHDT and CDR2 YNNKEL (reference sequence). There are 16 residues in the CDR3. For the CDR3, the DNA is TGTGCCAGCAGCCAGAGACTAGCGGGAAAAAGAGAGACCCAGTACTTC. As protein: CASSQRLAGKRETQYF.

The chain links TRBV29-1 to TRBJ1-1; the D gene is possibly TRBD1 (5 bases). The CDR3 runs to 12 residues. Between the trimmed V and J ends, which lost 7 bases and 2 bases, there was a span of 11 bases. Germline CDR1 and CDR2: SQVTM and ANQGSEA. The CDR3, as DNA: TGCAGCGGATCGACAGCCAACACTGAAGCTTTCTTT. The encoded protein is CSGSTANTEAFF. Drawing the rest from reference TRBV29-1 and TRBJ1-1, the complete variable domain is SAVISQKPSRDICQRGTSLTIQCQVDSQVTMMFWYRQQPGQSLTLIATANQGSEATYESGFVIDKFPISRPNLTFSTLTVSNMSPEDSSIYLCSGSTANTEAFFGQGTRLTVV.

This chain links TRBV24-1 with TRBJ2-3; D is undetermined. Per the germline V gene, CDR1 is KGHDR and CDR2 is SFDVKD. V shed 6 bases and J shed 0 bases, with 9 bases lying between them. This CDR3 comprises 14 residues. The CDR3 DNA reads TGTGCCACCAGTACTATTGCTAGCACAGATACGCAGTATTTT. Translation: CATSTIASTDTQYF.

This clone showed up just a few times. The chain combines TRBV4-1 with TRBJ1-5; D perhaps matches TRBD1 (5 bases). The CDR3 has 14 residues. V was pared by 2 bases and J by 9 bases, with 14 bases between. The germline V gene encodes CDR1 MGHRA and CDR2 YSYEKL. CDR3 loop: CASSQRSGSGPQHF. CDR3 in DNA: TGCGCCAGCAGCCAACGATCAGGGTCGGGGCCCCAGCATTTT.

V usage is TRBV28 and J usage is TRBJ1-4; no firm D call. V was clipped by 3 bases and J by 1 base, with 6 bases between them. The CDR3 has 14 amino acids. Germline V lookup: CDR1 MDHEN, CDR2 SYDVKM. The CDR3 DNA reads as TGTGCCAGCAGTTTGCCCGGAACTAATGAAAAACTGTTTTTT. It is translated as CASSLPGTNEKLFF. The full variable domain, completed using reference TRBV28 and TRBJ1-4, is DVKVTQSSRYLVKRTGEKVFLECVQDMDHENMFWYRQDPGLGLRLIYFSYDVKMKEKGDIPEGYSVSREKKERFSLILESASTNQTSMYLCASSLPGTNEKLFFGSGTQLSVL.

The CDR3 DNA is TGTGCCAGCAGCCAAGAGCCCGGACTCAACCAGCATTTT. It yields the protein CASSQEPGLNQHF. The chain uses TRBV14 and TRBJ1-5; no clear D gene. V was cut by 0 bases and J by 12 bases, with 12 bases left in between. The germline V gene has CDR1 SGHDN and CDR2 FVKESK. This CDR3 contains 13 residues.

The rearrangement joins TRBV7-9 to TRBJ2-7; weak D call: TRBD2 (6 bases). V was trimmed by 0 bases and J by 7 bases, leaving 13 bases between them. CDR1 and CDR2 from the germline V gene are SEHNR and FQNEAQ (reference sequence). The CDR3 sequence is 14 residues long. The CDR3 sequence: CASSLAGGSEEQYF. In DNA, the CDR3 is TGTGCCAGCAGCTTAGCTGGGGGGTCGGAGGAGCAGTACTTC.

The chain is built from TRBV7-8 and TRBJ1-4; 10 nucleotides align to TRBD1. This CDR3 spans 14 amino acids. Per germline, CDR1 SGHVS and CDR2 FQNEAQ. The trim removed 5 bases at V and 8 bases at J, leaving 5 bases unmatched. For the CDR3, the DNA is TGTGCCAGCAGCCTACGGGACAGGGGCGAAAAACTGTTTTTT. It is translated as CASSLRDRGEKLFF.

The CDR3 spells CASSLSRDSQETQYF. CDR3 coding DNA: TGTGCCAGCAGCTTATCCCGGGACAGCCAAGAGACCCAGTACTTC. The rearrangement links TRBV7-9 to TRBJ2-5; TRBD1 matches 7 bases. CDR3 length: 15 residues. The germline gives CDR1 SEHNR, CDR2 FQNEAQ (reference sequence). V gave up 2 bases and J gave up 1 base; unmatched junction bases: 4.

Details on this clone: Other DNA variants within this sample encode the same CDR3. The CDR3 DNA reads TGTGCCAGCAGCGGACAGGGCACAGATACGCAGTATTTT. It encodes CASSGQGTDTQYF. The J gene is TRBJ2-3, the V gene TRBV2; 7 bases are a match to TRBD1. With V trimmed by 6 bases and J by 1 base, 1 base remained unmatched. There are 13 residues in the CDR3. Germline CDR1 reads SNHLY; CDR2 reads FYNNEI. Combining the CDR3 with reference TRBV2 and TRBJ2-3 gives the whole variable domain EPEVTQTPSHQVTQMGQEVILRCVPISNHLYFYWYRQILGQKVEFLVSFYNNEISEKSEIFDDQFSVERPDGSNFTLKIRSTKLEDSAMYFCASSGQGTDTQYFGPGTRLTVL.